The 22 T cell receptor beta chains presented below share a single source sample, sequenced in a study of a mutant IDH1 vaccine in newly diagnosed glioma. These receptors have no known antigen. Time point meaning: week 47, end of study. Doses comprised 300 ug of mutant IDH1 20-mer peptide each, plus topical imiquimod. Only in-frame clones appear in the TCRdb table, and some are missing; sequencing was by immunoSEQ multiplex PCR. The data hold approximately 56,000 clones, with roughly 75% observed a single time. Sequenced material: PBMCs, taken from a glioma patient whose treatment included an IDH1 peptide vaccine. These receptors were obtained from a man aged 45-60 years with glioma.

The gene calls are TRBV4-1 and TRBJ2-1, with D perhaps TRBD2 (6 bases). The CDR3 runs to 16 residues. Deletions cut 1 base from V and 5 bases from J, with 15 bases between. Germline CDR1 is MGHRA and CDR2 is YSYEKL. The CDR3 here is CASSQGGSGWDNEQFF. The CDR3 nucleotides are TGCGCCAGCAGCCAAGGAGGGAGCGGGTGGGACAATGAGCAGTTCTTC.

The rearrangement uses TRBV5-1 and TRBJ2-2; 9 bases agree with TRBD1. V was pared by 4 bases and J by 2 bases, with 6 bases of the junction left unmatched. Germline CDR1 is SGHRS and CDR2 is YFSETQ. CDR3 length equals 16 residues. The CDR3 coding sequence is TGCGCCAGCAGCCCGGACAGGGGCATAAACACCGGGGAGCTGTTTTTT. It specifies CASSPDRGINTGELFF.

This clone was recorded a few times. This chain connects TRBV4-1 to TRBJ1-5; D call uncertain. V lost 4 bases and J lost 3, with 16 bases in between. Germline loops: CDR1 MGHRA, CDR2 YSYEKL. The CDR3 has 16 residues. Here the CDR3 reads CASSLGLRGPNQPQHF. The CDR3 region has the DNA TGCGCCAGCAGCCTCGGGTTGAGAGGCCCCAATCAGCCCCAGCATTTT.

This clone was counted between two and nine times. The CDR3: CASSGTEGTGELFF. CDR3 bases: TGTGCCAGCAGTGGGACGGAGGGGACCGGGGAGCTGTTTTTT. The V and J genes are TRBV2 and TRBJ2-2; D is possibly TRBD2 (6 bases). The CDR3 has 14 residues. CDR1 is SNHLY and CDR2 is FYNNEI in the germline V gene. V was clipped by 4 bases and J by 5 bases, with 11 bases between them.

This clone was counted only a few times. The chain is built from TRBV29-1 and TRBJ1-1; D ambiguous. The V end lost 2 bases, the J end lost 2 bases, and 9 bases lay between the germline ends. This CDR3 region has 13 residues. Germline V gene lookup returns CDR1 SQVTM and CDR2 ANQGSEA. The CDR3 loop reads CSVEKLTNTEAFF. CDR3 coding DNA: TGCAGCGTTGAAAAACTGACCAACACTGAAGCTTTCTTT.

This clone was counted between two and nine times. The J gene is TRBJ2-3, the V gene TRBV27; D possibly corresponds to TRBD2 (7 bases). V lost 5 bases, J lost 3 bases, and 12 bases lay in between. CDR1 and CDR2 (germline): MNHEY, SMNVEV (reference sequence). The CDR3 length is 14 residues. The CDR3 nucleotides are TGTGCCAGCAGTCCTCGGGGGGCGACAGATACGCAGTATTTT. Amino acids: CASSPRGATDTQYF.

The chain links TRBV27 to TRBJ1-1; D call uncertain. The CDR3 contains 15 residues. Trimming took off 2 bases at V and 1 base at J, with 11 bases between the two ends. In germline, CDR1 is MNHEY, CDR2 SMNVEV (reference sequence). Here the CDR3 DNA reads TGTGCCAGCAGTTTAGGAAGCCTTCAGAACACTGAAGCTTTCTTT. It translates to CASSLGSLQNTEAFF.

The chain links TRBV18 to TRBJ1-1, with D hard to call. Per the germline V gene, CDR1 is KGHSH and CDR2 is LQKENI. CDR3 size: 13 residues. With 6 bases removed from V and 1 base from J, the gap between germline ends came to 9 bases. CDR3 DNA sequence: TGTGCCAGCTCGGAGGGCAAGAACACTGAAGCTTTCTTT. It codes for CASSEGKNTEAFF.

The rearrangement uses TRBV10-3 and TRBJ2-2; 9 bases are a match to TRBD1. V trimming: 7 bases; J trimming: 2 bases; junction bases outside the gene matches: 2. The CDR3 has 14 residues. CDR1 and CDR2 (germline): ENHRY, SYGVKD. The CDR3 loop is CAITGQGNTGELFF. Here the CDR3 DNA reads TGTGCCATCACGGGACAGGGAAACACCGGGGAGCTGTTTTTT.

The chain couples TRBV5-1 to TRBJ1-1; 7 bases map to TRBD1. The CDR3 has 14 residues. With 6 bases clipped from V and 0 bases from J, the junction kept 5 bases outside the gene matches. The germline CDR1 and CDR2 sequences are SGHRS and YFSETQ. In DNA, the CDR3 is TGCGCCAGCACCGGACAGGACTTGAACACTGAAGCTTTCTTT. Translated: CASTGQDLNTEAFF.

The DNA of the CDR3 is TGTGCCAGCAGTATCCGGGACGAATACAATGAGCAGTTCTTC. The encoded protein is CASSIRDEYNEQFF. V gene TRBV27 combines with J gene TRBJ2-1; the D call may be TRBD1 or TRBD2 (5 bases each). Germline V gene sequence: CDR1 MNHEY, CDR2 SMNVEV (reference sequence). With 5 bases removed from V and 4 bases from J, the gap between germline ends came to 12 bases. CDR3 length: 14 amino acids.

The chain links TRBV5-1 to TRBJ2-7; 9 nucleotides align to TRBD2. Looked up from germline, CDR1 is SGHRS and CDR2 is YFSETQ. Losses at the gene ends were 4 bases for V and 2 bases for J; bases not matched to a gene: 13. The CDR3 has 17 residues. For the CDR3, the DNA is TGCGCCAGCAGCCAAGAACCCTCGACTAGCGGTACCTACGAGCAGTACTTC. Residues: CASSQEPSTSGTYEQYF.

The chain has TRBV27 and TRBJ2-3; tentative D call: TRBD2 (6 bases). Trimming took off 8 bases at V and 4 bases at J, with 16 bases between the two ends. Germline assignment: CDR1 MNHEY and CDR2 SMNVEV (reference sequence). The CDR3 has 14 residues. The CDR3 loop reads CASGGSYGSDTQYF. DNA for the CDR3: TGTGCCAGCGGGGGGTCATACGGGTCAGATACGCAGTATTTT.

The V gene is TRBV10-2, the J gene TRBJ1-2; 8 bases match TRBD1. The CDR3 is 13 amino acids. V gave up 6 bases and J gave up 8 bases; unmatched junction bases: 8. In germline, CDR1 is WSHSY, CDR2 SAAADI. This CDR3 is CASRRTGNGGYTF. CDR3 sequence (DNA): TGCGCCAGCAGGAGGACAGGGAACGGAGGCTACACCTTC.

J is TRBJ2-5 and V is TRBV10-2; no clear D. Trimming took off 2 bases at V and 2 bases at J, with 9 bases between the two ends. The CDR3 contains 14 residues. CDR1 is WSHSY, CDR2 SAAADI, per germline. CDR3: CASSEPRRQETQYF. The CDR3 coding sequence is TGCGCCAGCAGTGAGCCCCGAAGGCAAGAGACCCAGTACTTC.

Here the CDR3 DNA reads TGTGCCAGCACAGGCATCCTCGGCACAGATACGCAGTATTTT. Residues: CASTGILGTDTQYF. The gene calls are TRBV27 and TRBJ2-3; D is undetermined. The germline V gene has CDR1 MNHEY and CDR2 SMNVEV (reference sequence). V lost 7 bases to trimming and J lost 1 base, with 12 bases between them. This CDR3 comprises 14 residues.

The rearrangement uses TRBV7-2 and TRBJ2-4; D remains unclear. Between the trimmed V and J ends, which lost 4 bases and 4 bases, there was a span of 5 bases. Germline CDR1 reads SGHTA; CDR2 reads FQGNSA. This CDR3 is 12 amino acids long. CDR3 in DNA: TGTGCCAGCAGCTACTCGAAAAACATTCAGTACTTC. Protein product: CASSYSKNIQYF.

The CDR3 region is CAWESRQGNNGYTF. The CDR3, as DNA: TGTGCCTGGGAGTCCCGACAGGGGAACAATGGCTACACCTTC. The chain couples TRBV30 to TRBJ1-2, with 8 bases aligning to TRBD1. The CDR3 is 14 residues long. The ends lost 5 bases at V and 6 bases at J; junction bases unmatched: 11. From germline, CDR1 is GTSNPN and CDR2 SVGIG (reference sequence).

This chain links TRBV5-5 with TRBJ2-7; 9 nucleotides line up with TRBD1. Trimming at V came to 4 bases and at J to 8 bases, leaving 7 bases not matched to a gene. CDR3 size: 13 residues. CDR1 is SGHKS and CDR2 is YYEKEE in the germline V gene (reference sequence). The CDR3 loop is CASSLGTGFQQYF. CDR3 in DNA: TGTGCCAGCAGCCTCGGGACAGGGTTCCAGCAGTACTTC.

The V call is TRBV5-6, the J call TRBJ2-7, with 7 nucleotides matching TRBD2. The CDR3 totals 17 residues. Germline CDR1 reads SGHDT; CDR2 reads YYEEEE. V lost 1 base and J lost 1; bases outside the gene matches: 11. The CDR3 here is CASSLMGGFLGSYEQYF. DNA of the CDR3: TGTGCCAGCAGCTTGATGGGAGGGTTTCTAGGTTCCTACGAGCAGTACTTC.

The chain joins TRBV7-2 to TRBJ1-4, with D possibly matching TRBD1 (5 bases). The CDR3 runs 15 residues. V lost 5 bases to trimming and J lost 0 bases, with 10 bases between them. Per germline, CDR1 SGHTA and CDR2 FQGNSA. The CDR3 sequence: CASSGAGTTNEKLFF. In DNA, the CDR3 is TGTGCCAGCAGCGGGGCCGGGACAACTAATGAAAAACTGTTTTTT.

This clone was observed a few times. The rearrangement joins TRBV4-3 to TRBJ1-4; D ambiguous. V lost 0 bases and J lost 8, with 13 bases in between. CDR3 length equals 15 residues. Germline V gene sequence: CDR1 LGHNA, CDR2 YSLEER. The CDR3 DNA reads TGCGCCAGCAGCCAAGATCGTTCAGGCAGCGAAAAACTGTTTTTT. Translation gives CASSQDRSGSEKLFF.